This T cell receptor (beta chain) was sequenced in a study of metastatic and nonmetastatic thyroid tumors. Study summary: Patients with malignant and benign thyroid disease provided blood and tumor or nodule tissue, whose repertoires were compared.

Study outcomes and limitations: In blood and tumor, TCR beta diversity was reportedly significantly higher in malignant thyroid tumors than in benign nodules.

In the authors' methods: The study built a papillary thyroid cancer distant-metastasis classifier from CDR3 differences across clinicopathological groups. Using MiXCR, TCRdb re-called clones from the PCR reads. TCRdb, rather than the study authors, made the V and J calls. This repertoire shows tens of thousands of clones, approximately 24% found once; its top ten account for roughly 14%. Remarks on this clone: The antigen remains undetermined. A much larger clone sits a single nucleotide away, making a read error possible.

Thyroid surgery was performed in patients who had received no treatment beforehand. This CDR3 has 11 residues. Germline values: CDR1 DFQATT, CDR2 SNEGSKA (reference sequence). The V call is TRBV20-1, the J call TRBJ2-7; tentatively, D is TRBD1 (7 bases). What was sequenced was tumor tissue. The TCR comes from a female donor with papillary thyroid cancer or a benign thyroid nodule (not recorded which). Some clones in this sample may be carry-over from other donors' samples. Here the CDR3 reads CSTGAGGQQYF. As DNA, the CDR3 is TGCAGCACAGGGGCAGGGGGGCAACAGTACTTC.